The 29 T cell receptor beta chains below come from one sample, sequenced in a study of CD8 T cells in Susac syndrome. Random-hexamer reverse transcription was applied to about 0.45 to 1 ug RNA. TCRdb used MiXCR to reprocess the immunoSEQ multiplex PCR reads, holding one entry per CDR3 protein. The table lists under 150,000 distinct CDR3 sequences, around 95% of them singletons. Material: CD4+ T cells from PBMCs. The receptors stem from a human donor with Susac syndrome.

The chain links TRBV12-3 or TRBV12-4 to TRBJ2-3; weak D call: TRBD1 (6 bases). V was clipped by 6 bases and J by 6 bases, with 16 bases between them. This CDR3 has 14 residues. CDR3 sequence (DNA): TGTGCCAGCAGCTTACAGGGCCCGGGGGATACGCAGTATTTT. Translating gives CASSLQGPGDTQYF.

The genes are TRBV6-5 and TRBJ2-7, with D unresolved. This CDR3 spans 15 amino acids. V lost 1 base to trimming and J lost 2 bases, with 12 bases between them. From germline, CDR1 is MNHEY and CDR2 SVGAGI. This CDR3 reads CASSYYPGQAYEQYF. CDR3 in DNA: TGTGCCAGCAGTTACTACCCCGGGCAGGCCTACGAGCAGTACTTC.

As DNA, the CDR3 is TGTGCCAGCAGGGCGACAGGGTACACTGAAGCTTTCTTT. Protein product: CASRATGYTEAFF. The rearrangement joins TRBV12-3 or TRBV12-4 to TRBJ1-1; 7 nucleotides align to TRBD1. J lost 3 bases, V lost 6 bases, and 4 bases had no gene match. The CDR3 length is 13 residues.

In DNA form, the CDR3 reads TGTGCCAGCAGCGACAGGGCGCGAGATACGCAGTATTTT. Its translation: CASSDRARDTQYF. The rearrangement joins TRBV2 to TRBJ2-3; 7 bases are shared with TRBD1. This CDR3 has 13 residues. V dropped 6 bases and J dropped 5; count of bases not matched to a gene: 5. The germline V gene has CDR1 SNHLY and CDR2 FYNNEI.

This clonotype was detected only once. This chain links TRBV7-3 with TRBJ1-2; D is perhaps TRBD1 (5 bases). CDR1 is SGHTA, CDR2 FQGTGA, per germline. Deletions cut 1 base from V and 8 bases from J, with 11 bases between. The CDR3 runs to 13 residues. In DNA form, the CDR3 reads TGTGCCAGCAGCTTAAATTCCGGGGCGGGCTACACCTTC. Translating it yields CASSLNSGAGYTF.

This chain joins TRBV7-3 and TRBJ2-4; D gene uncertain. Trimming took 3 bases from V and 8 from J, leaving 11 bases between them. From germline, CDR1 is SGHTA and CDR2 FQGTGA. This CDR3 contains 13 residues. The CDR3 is CASSFTERDIQYF. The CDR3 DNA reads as TGTGCCAGCAGCTTCACCGAACGGGACATTCAGTACTTC.

In nucleotides, the CDR3 is TGTGCCAGCAGCAAAACTCCCTCCCGAGGCACTGAAGCTTTCTTT. Translated, it gives CASSKTPSRGTEAFF. The rearrangement uses TRBV21-1 and TRBJ1-1. TRBV21-1 is reported as a pseudogene. The CDR3 extends over 15 amino acids.

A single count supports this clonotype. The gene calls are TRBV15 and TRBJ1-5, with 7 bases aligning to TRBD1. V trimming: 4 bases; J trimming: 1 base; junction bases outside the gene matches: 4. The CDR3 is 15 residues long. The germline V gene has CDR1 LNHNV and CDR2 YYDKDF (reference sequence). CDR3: CATSIDRASNQPQHF. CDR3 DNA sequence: TGTGCCACCAGCATCGACAGGGCGAGCAATCAGCCCCAGCATTTT.

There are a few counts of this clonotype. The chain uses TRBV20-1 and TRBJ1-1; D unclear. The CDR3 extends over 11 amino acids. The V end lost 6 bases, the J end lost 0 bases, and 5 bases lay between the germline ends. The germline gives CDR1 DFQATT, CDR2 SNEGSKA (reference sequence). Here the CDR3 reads CSAPLNTEAFF. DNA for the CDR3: TGCAGTGCCCCGTTGAACACTGAAGCTTTCTTT.

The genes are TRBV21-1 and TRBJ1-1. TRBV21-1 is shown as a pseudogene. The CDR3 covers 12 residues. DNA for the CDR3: TGTGCCAGCGGACCTACCGAGTATGAAGCTTTCTTT. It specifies CASGPTEYEAFF.

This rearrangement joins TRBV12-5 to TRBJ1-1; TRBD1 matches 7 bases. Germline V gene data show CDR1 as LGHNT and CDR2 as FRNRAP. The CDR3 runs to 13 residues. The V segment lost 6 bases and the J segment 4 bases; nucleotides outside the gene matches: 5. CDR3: CASGIDRVTEAFF. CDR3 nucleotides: TGTGCTAGTGGCATCGACAGGGTCACTGAAGCTTTCTTT.

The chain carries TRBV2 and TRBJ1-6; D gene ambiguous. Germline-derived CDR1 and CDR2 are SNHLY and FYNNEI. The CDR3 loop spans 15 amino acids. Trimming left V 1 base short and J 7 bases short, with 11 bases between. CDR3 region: CASSEVGSGNSPLHF. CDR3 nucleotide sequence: TGTGCCAGCAGTGAAGTGGGATCGGGAAATTCACCCCTCCACTTT.

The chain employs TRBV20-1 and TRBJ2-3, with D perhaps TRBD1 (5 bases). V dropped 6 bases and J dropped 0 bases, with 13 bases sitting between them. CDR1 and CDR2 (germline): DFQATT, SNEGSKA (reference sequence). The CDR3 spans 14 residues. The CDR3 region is CSAKRQLSTDTQYF. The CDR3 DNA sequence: TGCAGTGCAAAAAGACAGCTTAGCACAGATACGCAGTATTTT.

CDR3: CASSSQLNTGELFF. CDR3 coding DNA: TGTGCCAGCAGCTCACAGTTAAACACCGGGGAGCTGTTTTTT. The chain carries TRBV11-2 and TRBJ2-2; D is uncertain. Germline CDR1 reads SGHAT; CDR2 reads FQNNGV. V gave up 4 bases and J gave up 2 bases, with 8 bases separating them. This CDR3 contains 14 residues.

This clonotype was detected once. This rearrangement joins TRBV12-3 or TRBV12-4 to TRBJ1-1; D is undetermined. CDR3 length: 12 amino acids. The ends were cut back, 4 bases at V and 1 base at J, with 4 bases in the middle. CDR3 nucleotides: TGTGCCAGCAGTTCAGAGAACACTGAAGCTTTCTTT. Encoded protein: CASSSENTEAFF.

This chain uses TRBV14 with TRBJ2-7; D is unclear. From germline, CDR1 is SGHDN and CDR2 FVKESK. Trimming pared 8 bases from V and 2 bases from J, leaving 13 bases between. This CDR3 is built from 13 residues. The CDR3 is CASDPTRAYEQYF. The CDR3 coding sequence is TGTGCCAGCGACCCAACTCGGGCCTACGAGCAGTACTTC.

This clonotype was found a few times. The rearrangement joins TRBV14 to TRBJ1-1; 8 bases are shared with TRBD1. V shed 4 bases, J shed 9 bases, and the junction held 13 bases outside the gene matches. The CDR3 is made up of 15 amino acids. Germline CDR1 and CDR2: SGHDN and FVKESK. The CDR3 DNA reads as TGTGCCAGCAGCCCGCTTCAAGGGACAGGCACCCAAGCTTTCTTT. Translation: CASSPLQGTGTQAFF.

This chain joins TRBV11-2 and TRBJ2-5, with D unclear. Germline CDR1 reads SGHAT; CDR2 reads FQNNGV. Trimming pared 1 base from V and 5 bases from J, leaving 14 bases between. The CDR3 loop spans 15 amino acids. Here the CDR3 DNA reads TGTGCCAGCAGCTTAGTACGTGGGCTTGGGGAGACCCAGTACTTC. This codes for CASSLVRGLGETQYF.

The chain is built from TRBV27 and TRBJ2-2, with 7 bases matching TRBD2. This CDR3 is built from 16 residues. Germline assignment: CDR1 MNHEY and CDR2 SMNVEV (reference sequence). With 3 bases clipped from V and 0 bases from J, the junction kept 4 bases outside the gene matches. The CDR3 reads CASSLAGAPNTGELFF. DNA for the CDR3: TGTGCCAGCAGTTTGGCGGGAGCCCCGAACACCGGGGAGCTGTTTTTT.

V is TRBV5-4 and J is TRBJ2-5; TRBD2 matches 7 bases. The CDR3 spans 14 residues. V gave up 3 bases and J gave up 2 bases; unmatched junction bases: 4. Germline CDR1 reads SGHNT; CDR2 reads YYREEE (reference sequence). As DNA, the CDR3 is TGTGCCAGCAGCTCCTCGGGGGGACAAGAGACCCAGTACTTC. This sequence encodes CASSSSGGQETQYF. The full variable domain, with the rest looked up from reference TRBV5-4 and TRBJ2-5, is ETGVTQSPTHLIKTRGQQVTLRCSSQSGHNTVSWYQQALGQGPQFIFQYYREEENGRGNFPPRFSGLQFPNYSSELNVNALELDDSALYLCASSSSGGQETQYFGPGTRLLVL.

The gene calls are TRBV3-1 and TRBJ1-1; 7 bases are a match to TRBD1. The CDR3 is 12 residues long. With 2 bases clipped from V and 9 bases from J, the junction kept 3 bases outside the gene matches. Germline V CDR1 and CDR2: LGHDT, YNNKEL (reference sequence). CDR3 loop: CASSQPTGKAFF. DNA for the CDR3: TGTGCCAGCAGCCAACCGACAGGGAAAGCTTTCTTT.

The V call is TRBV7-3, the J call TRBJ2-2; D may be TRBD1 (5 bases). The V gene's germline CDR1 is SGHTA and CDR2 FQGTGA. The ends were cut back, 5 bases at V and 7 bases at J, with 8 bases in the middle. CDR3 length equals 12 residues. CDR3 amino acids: CASSPQGGELFF. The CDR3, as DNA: TGTGCCAGCAGCCCCCAGGGCGGGGAGCTGTTTTTT.

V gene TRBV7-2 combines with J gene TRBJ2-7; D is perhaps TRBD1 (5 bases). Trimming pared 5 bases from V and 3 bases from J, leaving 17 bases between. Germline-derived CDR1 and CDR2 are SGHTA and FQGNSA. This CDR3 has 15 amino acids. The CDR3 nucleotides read TGTGCCAGCAGCCTTTTGGGGCTAGAGGTCTACGAGCAGTACTTC. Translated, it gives CASSLLGLEVYEQYF.

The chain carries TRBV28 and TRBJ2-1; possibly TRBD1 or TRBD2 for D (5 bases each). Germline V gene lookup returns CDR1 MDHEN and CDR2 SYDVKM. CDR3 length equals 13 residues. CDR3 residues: CATRRGLNNEQFF. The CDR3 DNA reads TGTGCAACGCGACGGGGCTTAAACAATGAGCAGTTCTTC. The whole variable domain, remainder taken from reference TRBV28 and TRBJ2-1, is DVKVTQSSRYLVKRTGEKVFLECVQDMDHENMFWYRQDPGLGLRLIYFSYDVKMKEKGDIPEGYSVSREKKERFSLILESASTNQTSMYLCATRRGLNNEQFFGPGTRLTVL.

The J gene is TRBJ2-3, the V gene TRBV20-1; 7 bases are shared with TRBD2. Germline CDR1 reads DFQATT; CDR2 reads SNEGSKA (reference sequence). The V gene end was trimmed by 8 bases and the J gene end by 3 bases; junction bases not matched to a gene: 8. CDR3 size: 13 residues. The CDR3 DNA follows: TGCAGTCCATGGGGGGGAGAGACAGATACGCAGTATTTT. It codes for CSPWGGETDTQYF.

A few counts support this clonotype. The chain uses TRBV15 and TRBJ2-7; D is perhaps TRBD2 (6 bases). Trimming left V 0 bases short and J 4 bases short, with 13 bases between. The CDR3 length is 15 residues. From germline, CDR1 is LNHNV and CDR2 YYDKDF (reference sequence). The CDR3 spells CATSRDHGGFYEQYF. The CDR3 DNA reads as TGTGCCACCAGCAGAGATCACGGGGGATTTTACGAGCAGTACTTC.

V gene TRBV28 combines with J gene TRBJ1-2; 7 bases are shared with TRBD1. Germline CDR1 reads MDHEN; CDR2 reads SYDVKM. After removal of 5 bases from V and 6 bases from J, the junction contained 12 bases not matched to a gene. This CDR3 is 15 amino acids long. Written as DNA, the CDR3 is TGTGCCAGCAGTCCCCCCTTGAGGACAGGACATGGCTACACCTTC. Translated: CASSPPLRTGHGYTF.

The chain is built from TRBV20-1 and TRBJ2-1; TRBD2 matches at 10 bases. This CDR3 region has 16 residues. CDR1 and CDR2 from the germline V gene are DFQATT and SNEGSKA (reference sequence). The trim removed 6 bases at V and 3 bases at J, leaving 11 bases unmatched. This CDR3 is CSAVTERGGLYNEQFF. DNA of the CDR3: TGCAGTGCCGTAACGGAGCGGGGGGGCCTCTACAATGAGCAGTTCTTC.

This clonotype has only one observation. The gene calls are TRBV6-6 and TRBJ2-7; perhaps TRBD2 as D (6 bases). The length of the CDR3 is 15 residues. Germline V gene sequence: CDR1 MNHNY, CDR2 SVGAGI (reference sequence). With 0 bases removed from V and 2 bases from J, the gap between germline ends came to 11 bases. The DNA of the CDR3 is TGTGCCAGCAGTTACTCCGGGGACTCCGCCTACGAGCAGTACTTC. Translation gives CASSYSGDSAYEQYF.